Detailed here is one T cell receptor (beta chain). The junction departs from germline at one end; a sequencing error may be responsible. Other nucleotide sequences from this sample produce the same CDR3. The record originates from a study of T cell responses to AZD1222 COVID-19 vaccine. This CDR3 contains 16 residues. Looked up from germline, CDR1 is SGHVS and CDR2 is FQNEAQ. Profiling relied on immunoSEQ multiplex PCR, and the TCRdb table lists in-frame clones only, not all of them. The table has more than 85,000 clones, 70% to 90% seen once. Second-dose recipients at about 4 or about 12 weeks were treated as one pooled group.

This TCR was sampled from an adult who received the AZD1222 COVID-19 vaccine. Specimen: peripheral blood, collected 28 days after the second AZD1222 dose. The chain joins TRBV7-8 to TRBJ2-7; D might be TRBD1 or TRBD2, each matching 7 bases. The CDR3 DNA is TGTGCCAGCAGCCACCAGGGGGGGCGCGGGTCCTACGAGCAGTACTTT. As protein: CASSHQGGRGSYEQYF.